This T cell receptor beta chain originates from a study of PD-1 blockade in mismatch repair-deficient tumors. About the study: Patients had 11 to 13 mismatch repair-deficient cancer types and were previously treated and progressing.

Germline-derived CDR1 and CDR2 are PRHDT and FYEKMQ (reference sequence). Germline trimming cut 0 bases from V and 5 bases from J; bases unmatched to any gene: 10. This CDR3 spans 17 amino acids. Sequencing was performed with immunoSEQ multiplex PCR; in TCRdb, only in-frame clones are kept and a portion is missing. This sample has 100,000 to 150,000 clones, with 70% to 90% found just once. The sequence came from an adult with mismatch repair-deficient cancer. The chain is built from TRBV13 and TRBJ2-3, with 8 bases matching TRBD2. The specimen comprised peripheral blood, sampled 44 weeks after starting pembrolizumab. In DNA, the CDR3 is TGTGCCAGCAGCTTAGGACGGGAGGGCCCTTTGGGAGATACGCAGTATTTT. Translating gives CASSLGREGPLGDTQYF.